The 31 T cell receptor beta chains below were found in one sample sequenced in a study of blood T cell repertoires in COVID-19. Repertoires were generated with immunoSEQ multiplex PCR, while TCRdb's copy carries only in-frame clones and drops some. In the table there are around 300,000 clones, around 92% of which are singletons. Sequencing was performed on PBMCs or T cells enriched from blood (not recorded which). The source is a woman aged 60-75 years who had recovered from COVID-19.

The chain recombines TRBV12-3 or TRBV12-4 with TRBJ2-7, with D unresolved. Trimming removed 3 bases from V and 3 bases from J, with 9 bases in between. CDR3 size: 13 residues. In DNA form, the CDR3 reads TGTGCCAGCAGTTTGGGTCGGAGCTACGAGCAGTACTTC. Translated, it gives CASSLGRSYEQYF.

This clone came up a few times. This chain uses TRBV19 with TRBJ2-5, with a tentative D call TRBD2 (6 bases). The germline gives CDR1 LNHDA, CDR2 SQIVND (reference sequence). Trimming stripped 8 bases from V and 0 bases from J, with 10 bases between. This CDR3 contains 13 residues. In DNA form, the CDR3 reads TGTGCCAGTGGGGGGAGGTACCAAGAGACCCAGTACTTC. Translated, it gives CASGGRYQETQYF.

V usage is TRBV3-1 (or the pseudogene TRBV3-2) and J usage is TRBJ1-5; 7 bases fit TRBD1. The V gene end was trimmed by 1 base and the J gene end by 4 bases; junction bases not matched to a gene: 4. This CDR3 has 15 residues. The germline gives CDR1 LGHDT, CDR2 YNNKEL (reference sequence). This chain's CDR3 is CASSQGDRLNQPQHF. Here the CDR3 DNA reads TGTGCCAGCAGCCAAGGGGACAGACTTAATCAGCCCCAGCATTTT.

The genes are TRBV6-5 and TRBJ1-5, with D possibly TRBD1 on 6 matching bases. Germline V gene sequence: CDR1 MNHEY, CDR2 SVGAGI. The CDR3 runs to 14 residues. Trimming took off 8 bases at V and 4 bases at J, with 15 bases between the two ends. This chain's CDR3 is CASLRGGVNQPQHF. The CDR3 bases are TGTGCCAGCCTCCGAGGGGGGGTGAATCAGCCCCAGCATTTT.

This clone was seen once. Here the CDR3 reads CASSAQQGATEAFF. DNA for the CDR3: TGTGCCAGTAGTGCCCAACAGGGTGCTACTGAAGCTTTCTTT. This chain joins TRBV19 and TRBJ1-1; maybe TRBD1 (6 bases). V shed 5 bases and J shed 5 bases, with 15 bases lying between them. Germline-derived CDR1 and CDR2 are LNHDA and SQIVND (reference sequence). CDR3 length: 14 residues. Full variable domain (rest looked up from reference TRBV19 and TRBJ1-1): DGGITQSPKYLFRKEGQNVTLSCEQNLNHDAMYWYRQDPGQGLRLIYYSQIVNDFQKGDIAEGYSVSREKKESFPLTVTSAQKNPTAFYLCASSAQQGATEAFFGQGTRLTVV.

This clone was seen only once. The chain employs TRBV5-1 and TRBJ1-3; 10 positions agree with TRBD1. CDR1 is SGHRS, CDR2 YFSETQ, per germline. This CDR3 region has 16 residues. V dropped 0 bases and J dropped 2; count of bases not matched to a gene: 2. CDR3 sequence reads: CASSLVGTGAGNTIYF. The CDR3 region has the DNA TGCGCCAGCAGCTTGGTTGGGACAGGGGCTGGAAACACCATATATTTT.

Only one count was recorded for this clone. This rearrangement joins TRBV30 to TRBJ2-3; TRBD2 aligns across 7 bases. V was pared by 6 bases and J by 4 bases, with 13 bases of the junction left unmatched. CDR1 and CDR2 (germline): GTSNPN, SVGIG (reference sequence). The CDR3 runs to 15 residues. CDR3 DNA sequence: TGTGCCTGCCCCCCTGGCGGGAGCCCCGCAGATACGCAGTATTTT. Its translation: CACPPGGSPADTQYF.

The chain carries TRBV30 and TRBJ1-2, with D possibly TRBD1 on 5 matching bases. V dropped 0 bases and J dropped 6 bases, with 11 bases sitting between them. This CDR3 spans 13 amino acids. Germline CDR1 and CDR2: GTSNPN and SVGIG (reference sequence). CDR3 region: CAWSVQGAHGYTF. The CDR3 DNA reads as TGTGCCTGGAGTGTACAAGGGGCGCATGGCTACACCTTC.

This clone was observed once. Other nucleotide sequences from this sample produce the same CDR3. The V and J genes are TRBV5-1 and TRBJ2-1; D is undetermined. The length of the CDR3 is 13 residues. CDR1 is SGHRS and CDR2 is YFSETQ in the germline V gene. The ends were cut back, 0 bases at V and 7 bases at J, with 8 bases in the middle. DNA of the CDR3: TGCGCCAGCAGCTTGGTAGAAGCGAATGAGCAGTTCTTC. Residues: CASSLVEANEQFF.

V usage is TRBV7-9 and J usage is TRBJ2-5; D might be TRBD2 (6 bases). This CDR3 spans 12 amino acids. Germline values: CDR1 SEHNR, CDR2 FQNEAQ (reference sequence). V was pared by 4 bases and J by 5 bases, with 8 bases between. This CDR3 is CASSSAGETQYF. The DNA for the CDR3 is TGTGCCAGCAGCTCGGCGGGGGAGACCCAGTACTTC.

The chain joins TRBV19 to TRBJ1-1; the match to TRBD1 covers 7 bases. Trimming at V came to 10 bases and at J to 3 bases, leaving 5 bases not matched to a gene. Germline CDR1 and CDR2: LNHDA and SQIVND (reference sequence). The length of the CDR3 is 12 residues. Here the CDR3 reads CATKGAYTEAFF. The CDR3 nucleotides are TGTGCCACGAAGGGGGCATACACTGAAGCTTTCTTT.

This clone appeared a single time. The chain couples TRBV5-1 to TRBJ2-4, with D maybe TRBD1 (6 bases). The CDR3 is made up of 14 amino acids. V was clipped by 5 bases and J by 6 bases, with 15 bases between them. Germline assignment: CDR1 SGHRS and CDR2 YFSETQ. The CDR3 nucleotides read TGCGCCAGCAGGCCGAGGACAGAATCAAACATTCAGTACTTC. Translated: CASRPRTESNIQYF.

V gene TRBV2 combines with J gene TRBJ1-1, with a tentative D call TRBD1 (6 bases). The CDR3 sequence is 15 residues long. The germline gives CDR1 SNHLY, CDR2 FYNNEI. V gave up 3 bases and J gave up 4 bases, with 15 bases separating them. CDR3 in DNA: TGTGCCAGCAGTGAGGACAGCACCCTTGGCACTGAAGCTTTCTTT. Translated: CASSEDSTLGTEAFF.

J is TRBJ2-3 and V is TRBV30; 11 bases map to TRBD2. The V and J ends lost 0 bases and 10 bases, in that order; junction bases with no gene match: 12. This CDR3 has 16 residues. Looked up from germline, CDR1 is GTSNPN and CDR2 is SVGIG (reference sequence). CDR3 sequence (DNA): TGTGCCTGGAGTGTAAGGCTAGCGGGGGGTATAGGGCCGCAGTATTTT. As protein: CAWSVRLAGGIGPQYF.

The CDR3 spells CASSLLGGDTQYF. For the CDR3, the DNA is TGTGCCAGCAGTTTATTGGGGGGAGATACGCAGTATTTT. The chain combines TRBV28 with TRBJ2-3; D might be TRBD2 (6 bases). The CDR3 loop spans 13 amino acids. Trimming took off 1 base at V and 5 bases at J, with 7 bases between the two ends. Germline CDR1 and CDR2: MDHEN and SYDVKM.

The chain recombines TRBV7-9 with TRBJ2-1, with D maybe TRBD2 (6 bases). Trimming shortened V by 2 bases and J by 9 bases, and 14 bases separated the two germline ends. Germline V CDR1 and CDR2: SEHNR, FQNEAQ (reference sequence). The CDR3 spans 14 residues. Here the CDR3 DNA reads TGTGCCAGCAGCTTATTCCAGGGAGGTGGTGAGCAGTTCTTC. Protein sequence: CASSLFQGGGEQFF.

This CDR3 is CASTPNAGAGIGYGYTF. Here the CDR3 DNA reads TGTGCCAGCACTCCGAACGCGGGTGCAGGTATAGGGTATGGCTACACCTTC. The rearrangement links TRBV6-4 to TRBJ1-2; D not certain. CDR1 is MRHNA, CDR2 SNTAGT, per germline. The CDR3 extends over 17 amino acids. V was pared by 7 bases and J by 5 bases, with 26 bases between.

CDR3: CASSHPGTGGETQYF. The CDR3, as DNA: TGTGCCAGCAGTCACCCCGGGACAGGGGGTGAGACCCAGTACTTC. The J gene is TRBJ2-5, the V gene TRBV28; TRBD1 matches at 11 bases. CDR3 size: 15 residues. The V gene end was trimmed by 5 bases and the J gene end by 5 bases; junction bases not matched to a gene: 7. Germline CDR1 is MDHEN and CDR2 is SYDVKM.

This sequence joins TRBV7-9 and TRBJ2-1, with unresolved D. V was clipped by 2 bases and J by 6 bases, with 8 bases between them. Germline V CDR1 and CDR2: SEHNR, FQNEAQ (reference sequence). CDR3 length: 13 residues. The CDR3 DNA reads TGTGCCAGCAGCTTAATGGCTTCCAATGAGCAGTTCTTC. As protein: CASSLMASNEQFF.

V and J are TRBV9 and TRBJ1-5; 7 bases align to TRBD1. CDR1 and CDR2 (germline): SGDLS, YYNGEE. This CDR3 contains 18 residues. Trimming cost V 3 bases and J 2 bases; bases outside gene matches: 14. The CDR3 protein is CASSATDRPSRGNQPQHF. As DNA, the CDR3 is TGTGCCAGCAGCGCCACGGACAGGCCCTCTAGGGGCAATCAGCCCCAGCATTTT. Drawing the rest from reference TRBV9 and TRBJ1-5, the complete variable domain is DSGVTQTPKHLITATGQRVTLRCSPRSGDLSVYWYQQSLDQGLQFLIQYYNGEERAKGNILERFSAQQFPDLHSELNLSSLELGDSALYFCASSATDRPSRGNQPQHFGDGTRLSIL.

J is TRBJ1-2 and V is TRBV6-1; 12 positions agree with TRBD1. This CDR3 is 16 amino acids long. V was pared by 6 bases and J by 4 bases, with 9 bases of the junction left unmatched. Germline lookup yields CDR1 MNHNS and CDR2 SASEGT. CDR3 DNA sequence: TGTGCCAGCAGCGAAACCGGGACAGGGGGCGCCTATGGCTACACCTTC. The encoded protein is CASSETGTGGAYGYTF.

This clone was observed once. The genes are TRBV19 and TRBJ2-5; TRBD1 matches 8 bases. V was clipped by 1 base and J by 8 bases; unmatched bases: 3. Germline V gene lookup returns CDR1 LNHDA and CDR2 SQIVND (reference sequence). The CDR3 loop spans 13 amino acids. The CDR3 DNA reads as TGTGCCAGTAGTATAGGAGACAGGGGCACCCAGTACTTC. Its translation: CASSIGDRGTQYF.

The genes are TRBV11-2 and TRBJ1-3; 7 positions match TRBD1. Trimming at V came to 1 base and at J to 4 bases, leaving 4 bases not matched to a gene. The CDR3 has 15 amino acids. Looked up from germline, CDR1 is SGHAT and CDR2 is FQNNGV. The DNA for the CDR3 is TGTGCCAGCAGCTTAGTAGAGGGGGCCGGAAACACCATATATTTT. Its protein is CASSLVEGAGNTIYF.

The J gene is TRBJ2-2, the V gene TRBV4-1; 7 nucleotides align to TRBD1. CDR1 is MGHRA, CDR2 YSYEKL, per germline. Unmatched junction bases numbered 9, after V lost 0 bases and J lost 2 bases. This CDR3 has 18 residues. The CDR3 DNA follows: TGCGCCAGCAGCCAAGATTTTTGGCGACAGGGTAACACCGGGGAGCTGTTTTTT. It codes for CASSQDFWRQGNTGELFF.

This clone came up once. The sample has other DNA sequences that encode this CDR3 too. The chain links TRBV5-1 to TRBJ2-7; 11 nucleotides agree with TRBD2. V was pared by 2 bases and J by 3 bases, with 1 base of the junction left unmatched. Germline V lookup: CDR1 SGHRS, CDR2 YFSETQ. This CDR3 has 14 residues. CDR3: CASSFGLAGYEQYF. CDR3 coding DNA: TGCGCCAGCAGCTTCGGACTAGCGGGCTACGAGCAGTACTTC. Combining the CDR3 with reference TRBV5-1 and TRBJ2-7 gives the whole variable domain KAGVTQTPRYLIKTRGQQVTLSCSPISGHRSVSWYQQTPGQGLQFLFEYFSETQRNKGNFPGRFSGRQFSNSRSEMNVSTLELGDSALYLCASSFGLAGYEQYFGPGTRLTVT.

The chain employs TRBV12-3 or TRBV12-4 and TRBJ2-1; 13 bases align to TRBD2. V lost 3 bases to trimming and J lost 14 bases; unmatched junction nucleotides: 4. CDR3 length: 13 residues. The CDR3 DNA sequence: TGTGCCAGCAGTTTTGGACTAGCGGGAGTTGAGTTCTTC. Translating it yields CASSFGLAGVEFF.

The genes are TRBV5-6 and TRBJ1-2; D uncertain. V shed 0 bases and J shed 0 bases, with 9 bases lying between them. The CDR3 spans 15 residues. Germline CDR1 reads SGHDT; CDR2 reads YYEEEE. The CDR3 DNA reads as TGTGCCAGCAGCTTGGGCGGCCTGACTAACTATGGCTACACCTTC. Its translation is CASSLGGLTNYGYTF.

In its sample, this clone was seen a few times. The rearrangement uses TRBV19 and TRBJ1-1; TRBD1 matches at 7 bases. The germline CDR1 and CDR2 sequences are LNHDA and SQIVND (reference sequence). The junction had 5 bases not matched to a gene; V was cut back by 5 bases and J by 8 bases. The CDR3 spans 12 residues. CDR3 loop: CASSRDRSEAFF. Here the CDR3 DNA reads TGTGCCAGTAGTCGGGACAGAAGCGAAGCTTTCTTT. Combining the CDR3 with reference TRBV19 and TRBJ1-1 gives the whole variable domain DGGITQSPKYLFRKEGQNVTLSCEQNLNHDAMYWYRQDPGQGLRLIYYSQIVNDFQKGDIAEGYSVSREKKESFPLTVTSAQKNPTAFYLCASSRDRSEAFFGQGTRLTVV.

This clone has only one observation. The gene calls are TRBV30 and TRBJ2-3; the match to TRBD2 covers 10 bases. Germline values: CDR1 GTSNPN, CDR2 SVGIG (reference sequence). V was pared by 1 base and J by 5 bases, with 18 bases of the junction left unmatched. The length of the CDR3 is 19 residues. CDR3 sequence (DNA): TGTGCCTGGAGTGGCAGCCTAGCGGGAGTGGGGCTGGGGAGAGATACGCAGTATTTT. Encoded protein: CAWSGSLAGVGLGRDTQYF.

The chain uses TRBV5-4 and TRBJ1-5; 7 bases map to TRBD1. The CDR3 has 14 amino acids. Trimming took 3 bases from V and 2 from J; bases not matched to a gene: 2. CDR1 is SGHNT, CDR2 YYREEE, per germline (reference sequence). CDR3 sequence reads: CASSSGTGNQPQHF. DNA for the CDR3: TGTGCCAGCAGCTCCGGGACAGGCAATCAGCCCCAGCATTTT. The full variable domain, in which reference TRBV5-4 and TRBJ1-5 provide the parts outside the CDR3, is ETGVTQSPTHLIKTRGQQVTLRCSSQSGHNTVSWYQQALGQGPQFIFQYYREEENGRGNFPPRFSGLQFPNYSSELNVNALELDDSALYLCASSSGTGNQPQHFGDGTRLSIL.

This rearrangement joins TRBV3-1 (or the pseudogene TRBV3-2) to TRBJ1-5; D unresolved. With 6 bases removed from V and 7 bases from J, the gap between germline ends came to 16 bases. The CDR3 sequence is 14 residues long. Germline CDR1 LGHDT, CDR2 YNNKEL (reference sequence). The CDR3 DNA reads as TGTGCCAGCAGTTCCGGGCCAGAGGGACAGCCCCAGCATTTT. Its protein is CASSSGPEGQPQHF.